The 21 T cell receptor beta chains below all came from one sample that was sequenced in a study of T-cell memory formation after mild COVID-19. In TCRdb, the 5' RACE reads were re-called with MiXCR into one record per CDR3 protein. The sample has about 270,000 distinct CDR3 sequences; about 16% are singletons. Sequenced material: PBMCs or a T cell subset sorted from them (not recorded which). Every receptor here comes from a man aged 18 to 30 who had mild COVID-19 (a few samples of this study predate the infection). Cell type and time point are not known.

In its sample, this clonotype was seen a few times. V and J are TRBV20-1 and TRBJ2-5; weak D call: TRBD2 (6 bases). The CDR3 contains 11 residues. CDR1 is DFQATT, CDR2 SNEGSKA, per germline (reference sequence). Trimming pared 5 bases from V and 2 bases from J, leaving 6 bases between. The chain's CDR3 is CSAAGQETQYF. DNA for the CDR3: TGCAGTGCTGCGGGACAAGAGACCCAGTACTTC.

The chain combines TRBV5-1 with TRBJ2-5; D possibly corresponds to TRBD2 (5 bases). V was trimmed by 3 bases and J by 5 bases, leaving 17 bases between them. The CDR3 spans 15 residues. The germline V gene encodes CDR1 SGHRS and CDR2 YFSETQ. CDR3 region: CASSWVSGSGETQYF. The CDR3 DNA sequence: TGCGCCAGCAGCTGGGTTTCGGGCTCGGGGGAGACCCAGTACTTC.

J is TRBJ2-3 and V is TRBV6-2 or TRBV6-3; 11 nucleotides agree with TRBD2. The CDR3 has 15 amino acids. The germline gives CDR1 MNHEY, CDR2 SVGEGT. Trimming at V came to 6 bases and at J to 12 bases, leaving 14 bases not matched to a gene. This chain's CDR3 is CASSRAGTSGGDQYF. For the CDR3, the DNA is TGTGCCAGCAGCCGAGCGGGAACTAGCGGGGGAGATCAGTATTTT.

This clonotype was observed a handful of times. The chain joins TRBV24-1 to TRBJ2-5; TRBD1 matches at 8 bases. This CDR3 contains 15 residues. The V gene's germline CDR1 is KGHDR and CDR2 SFDVKD. Losses at the gene ends were 1 base for V and 5 bases for J; bases not matched to a gene: 5. Written as DNA, the CDR3 is TGTGCCACCAGTGATTTTTCAGGGGGCGATGAGACCCAGTACTTC. Translation: CATSDFSGGDETQYF.

The sample holds a few counts of this clonotype. The chain couples TRBV12-5 to TRBJ2-7; D is uncertain. Germline V CDR1 and CDR2: LGHNT, FRNRAP. The CDR3 extends over 15 amino acids. Deletions cut 0 bases from V and 2 bases from J, with 11 bases between. The CDR3 is CASGLVAGRTYEQYF. The CDR3, as DNA: TGTGCTAGTGGTTTGGTGGCAGGCAGAACCTACGAGCAGTACTTC.

The chain uses TRBV18 and TRBJ2-2; 12 bases map to TRBD1. This CDR3 region has 15 residues. V trimming: 8 bases; J trimming: 9 bases; junction bases outside the gene matches: 10. Germline values: CDR1 KGHSH, CDR2 LQKENI. CDR3 residues: CASQHRDRGRRELFF. The CDR3 DNA reads TGTGCCAGCCAACACCGGGACAGGGGGCGCCGGGAGCTGTTTTTT. The full variable domain, with the rest looked up from reference TRBV18 and TRBJ2-2, is NAGVMQNPRHLVRRRGQEARLRCSPMKGHSHVYWYRQLPEEGLKFMVYLQKENIIDESGMPKERFSAEFPKEGPSILRIQQVVRGDSAAYFCASQHRDRGRRELFFGEGSRLTVL.

This clonotype has only a few counts. J is TRBJ2-2 and V is TRBV9, with D perhaps TRBD2 (6 bases). Germline loops: CDR1 SGDLS, CDR2 YYNGEE. V dropped 0 bases and J dropped 1 base, with 10 bases sitting between them. This CDR3 region has 16 residues. CDR3 nucleotide sequence: TGTGCCAGCAGCGTAGGTCGGCGGGGGAACACCGGGGAGCTGTTTTTT. It yields the protein CASSVGRRGNTGELFF.

The chain employs TRBV25-1 and TRBJ1-6; no clear D gene. This CDR3 is 14 amino acids long. Germline V CDR1 and CDR2: MGHDK, SYGVNS. V was pared by 1 base and J by 5 bases, with 6 bases between. CDR3 nucleotides: TGTGCCAGCAGTGAATCCAGAAATAATTCACCCCTCCACTTT. Its translation: CASSESRNNSPLHF.

The gene calls are TRBV6-1 and TRBJ1-2; D may be TRBD1 (5 bases). The CDR3 spans 13 residues. Germline values: CDR1 MNHNS, CDR2 SASEGT. V was cut by 6 bases and J by 1 base, with 9 bases left in between. DNA for the CDR3: TGTGCCAGCAGAGGGGAGATTAACTATGGCTACACCTTC. Translated, it gives CASRGEINYGYTF.

The sample holds a few counts of this clonotype. The V and J genes are TRBV7-2 and TRBJ1-6; 7 bases align to TRBD1. V lost 1 base and J lost 7; bases outside the gene matches: 7. The CDR3 has 16 amino acids. Looked up from germline, CDR1 is SGHTA and CDR2 is FQGNSA. CDR3 loop: CASSLGDQGGNSPLHF. As DNA, the CDR3 is TGTGCCAGCAGCTTAGGAGACCAGGGGGGGAATTCACCCCTCCACTTT.

V is TRBV5-1 and J is TRBJ1-6; D is unresolved. This CDR3 is built from 15 residues. The germline CDR1 and CDR2 sequences are SGHRS and YFSETQ. V lost 0 bases, J lost 8 bases, and 12 bases lay in between. CDR3: CASSLAEGRDSPLHF. CDR3 DNA: TGCGCCAGCAGCTTGGCCGAGGGAAGGGATTCACCCCTCCACTTT.

A few counts support this clonotype. V gene TRBV29-1 combines with J gene TRBJ1-1; TRBD1 might be the D (5 bases). V gave up 3 bases and J gave up 0 bases, with 8 bases separating them. Germline CDR1 reads SQVTM; CDR2 reads ANQGSEA. This CDR3 comprises 13 residues. The DNA for the CDR3 is TGCAGCGTTGAGGGACCGATGAACACTGAAGCTTTCTTT. Translated, it gives CSVEGPMNTEAFF.

A few counts support this clonotype. V and J are TRBV27 and TRBJ2-1; 11 positions match TRBD1. V dropped 5 bases and J dropped 5; count of bases not matched to a gene: 8. Germline V gives CDR1 MNHEY, CDR2 SMNVEV (reference sequence). The CDR3 loop spans 16 amino acids. The CDR3 region is CASSAPGQGVDNEQFF. The DNA for the CDR3 is TGTGCCAGCAGTGCCCCGGGACAGGGGGTTGACAATGAGCAGTTCTTC.

This sequence joins TRBV6-2 or TRBV6-3 and TRBJ1-2; no clear D gene. Trimming pared 6 bases from V and 4 bases from J, leaving 15 bases between. The CDR3 loop spans 14 amino acids. The V gene's germline CDR1 is MNHEY and CDR2 SVGEGT. DNA of the CDR3: TGTGCCAGCAGGATCTTCGGCAGTGGCTATGGCTACACCTTC. Amino acids: CASRIFGSGYGYTF.

This clonotype was found a few times. The rearrangement links TRBV6-6 to TRBJ1-3; D is unresolved. This CDR3 contains 12 residues. CDR1 is MNHNY and CDR2 is SVGAGI in the germline V gene (reference sequence). The V gene lost 2 bases and the J gene lost 3 bases, with 2 bases spanning the gap. Here the CDR3 reads CASSYNGNTIYF. Written as DNA, the CDR3 is TGTGCCAGCAGTTACAATGGAAACACCATATATTTT.

The J gene is TRBJ2-7, the V gene TRBV4-1, with D uncertain. The germline CDR1 and CDR2 sequences are MGHRA and YSYEKL. V dropped 1 base and J dropped 1 base, with 8 bases sitting between them. The CDR3 covers 14 residues. The CDR3 is CASSQVTASYEQYF. The CDR3 bases are TGCGCCAGCAGCCAAGTTACAGCGTCCTACGAGCAGTACTTC.

This chain joins TRBV9 and TRBJ2-5; 7 nucleotides match TRBD1. Per the germline V gene, CDR1 is SGDLS and CDR2 is YYNGEE. There are 15 residues in the CDR3. Unmatched junction bases numbered 8, after V lost 2 bases and J lost 4 bases. CDR3 nucleotides: TGTGCCAGCAGCGTCGGGACAGCAAACGGAGAGACCCAGTACTTC. It encodes CASSVGTANGETQYF.

The V call is TRBV6-5, the J call TRBJ2-5, with TRBD2 identical over 11 bases. The CDR3 length is 16 residues. J was trimmed by 2 bases and V by 8 bases; bases with no gene match: 10. The germline CDR1 and CDR2 sequences are MNHEY and SVGAGI. CDR3 protein: CASSKRASGGQETQYF. The DNA of the CDR3 is TGTGCCAGCTCCAAACGGGCTAGCGGGGGGCAAGAGACCCAGTACTTC.

This clonotype was counted at least ten times. This sequence joins TRBV4-2 and TRBJ1-2; D is unresolved. The CDR3 has 16 residues. Between the trimmed V and J ends, which lost 0 bases and 7 bases, there was a span of 18 bases. The germline CDR1 and CDR2 sequences are LGHNA and YNFKEQ. The CDR3 is CASSQDISTGRGGYTF. The CDR3 DNA sequence: TGTGCCAGCAGCCAAGATATTTCGACGGGCCGCGGTGGCTACACCTTC.

CDR3 sequence (DNA): TGCGCCAGCAGCCAAGTGACATCGGGGGACGCAGATACGCAGTATTTT. As protein: CASSQVTSGDADTQYF. The V call is TRBV4-3, the J call TRBJ2-3; D may be TRBD2 (6 bases). CDR3 size: 16 residues. The V end lost 1 base, the J end lost 4 bases, and 15 bases lay between the germline ends. Germline V CDR1 and CDR2: LGHNA, YSLEER.

In its sample, this clonotype was seen a few times. The CDR3 bases are TGCAGTGCTATGGCGGATGAGCAGTTCTTC. Its translation: CSAMADEQFF. The chain links TRBV20-1 to TRBJ2-1; D remains unclear. Trimming took off 4 bases at V and 8 bases at J, with 6 bases between the two ends. Germline assignment: CDR1 DFQATT and CDR2 SNEGSKA (reference sequence). The CDR3 contains 10 residues.